This entry features one T cell receptor beta chain sequence. This entry is derived from a study of shared clonotypes between healthy human individuals. The protocol was immunoSEQ multiplex PCR, while the TCRdb copy is restricted to in-frame clones and leaves out a portion. The sample carries about half a million clones, roughly 80% recorded once. This CDR3 contains 12 residues. The V end lost 5 bases, the J end lost 10 bases, and 14 bases lay between the germline ends. The germline CDR1 and CDR2 sequences are KGHSH and LQKENI. Sequencing was performed on PBMCs. The chain has TRBV18 and TRBJ1-1; TRBD1 might be the D (5 bases). This receptor was obtained from a woman aged 40 to 50 in good health. Some clones in this sample may be carry-over from other donors' samples. CDR3 in amino acids: CASSRDTQGAFF. The CDR3 nucleotides read TGTGCCAGCTCAAGAGACACCCAGGGAGCTTTCTTT. The entire variable domain, with the rest obtained from reference TRBV18 and TRBJ1-1, is as follows: NAGVMQNPRHLVRRRGQEARLRCSPMKGHSHVYWYRQLPEEGLKFMVYLQKENIIDESGMPKERFSAEFPKEGPSILRIQQVVRGDSAAYFCASSRDTQGAFFGQGTRLTVV.